The present entry profiles one TCR beta chain with its context. Its antigen is not known. This CDR3 is 13 amino acids long. CDR1 SGHAT and CDR2 FQNNGV come from the germline V gene. V dropped 0 bases and J dropped 6 bases, with 6 bases sitting between them. Using its own MiXCR run on the RT-PCR reads, TCRdb lists one record per CDR3 protein. The data show about 540,000 distinct CDR3 sequences, around a quarter seen once. The data are from a study of response to subunit inactivated influenza vaccine. General study findings and limits: Each seasonal flu vaccination may recruit only limited new T cells, authors suggested.

This sample was shared with a second study, whose subject was T cells expressing NK-cell markers. That work adds: TCR beta cDNA was made by 5'RACE template switching with UMIs. Alpha-beta TCR T cells were the sole sorting target in several experiments, owing to an anti-gamma-delta TCR antibody. Dominant NKG2C+ clonotypes accounted for roughly 1.0-7.0% of CD8+ T cells in about six donors. The study found these clonotypes also leading the CD3+CD56-NKG2C+ fraction in several donors.

This clonotype was obtained from a man aged 50 or older who received an inactivated influenza vaccine. The sample in question was CD4+ T cells sorted from PBMCs, obtained about 13 days after vaccination. V and J are TRBV11-2 and TRBJ2-1, with no clear D. CDR3 bases: TGTGCCAGCAGCTTAGATCCTTCCAATGAGCAGTTCTTC. Its translation is CASSLDPSNEQFF.